This TCR beta chain was sequenced for a study of blood T cell repertoires in COVID-19. Recruits, aged roughly 18 to 100 years, lived in 20 to 30 US areas. Donors of Cohort 3 who recovered were those that had two negative PCRs, clearance, or symptom resolution. CDR3 length: 14 amino acids. The germline gives CDR1 MDHEN, CDR2 SYDVKM. V dropped 1 base and J dropped 3 bases, with 7 bases sitting between them. The data were produced by immunoSEQ multiplex PCR, yet TCRdb's version contains in-frame clones alone and is incomplete. The profile shows 200,000 to 300,000 clones, roughly 91% of them singletons. This rearrangement joins TRBV28 to TRBJ2-1, with a weak D call TRBD2 (6 bases). This receptor was obtained from a woman in her twenties or thirties who had recovered from COVID-19. Sequenced sample: PBMCs or T cells enriched from blood (not recorded which). CDR3 in DNA: TGTGCCAGCAGTTTATTGCGGGACTACAATGAGCAGTTCTTC. It translates to CASSLLRDYNEQFF. The complete variable domain, with remaining parts taken from reference TRBV28 and TRBJ2-1, reads DVKVTQSSRYLVKRTGEKVFLECVQDMDHENMFWYRQDPGLGLRLIYFSYDVKMKEKGDIPEGYSVSREKKERFSLILESASTNQTSMYLCASSLLRDYNEQFFGPGTRLTVL.